These 11 T cell receptor beta chains share one sample of origin, sequenced in a study of T cells in Graves' hyperthyroidism and ophthalmopathy. Amplified TCR beta CDR3 regions came from RNA transcripts. First-round RT-PCR with HTBI primers amplified the TCR CDR3 region. TCRdb re-analysed the multiplex PCR reads in MiXCR, keeping a single row per CDR3 protein. The table shows a few hundred thousand distinct CDR3 sequences, with roughly 15% occurring only once. Sequenced: blood. The receptors here all came from a woman aged 40 to 50 with Graves' hyperthyroidism.

This clonotype was picked up many times. The chain links TRBV3-1 to TRBJ2-7, with 11 bases aligning to TRBD1. J was trimmed by 1 base and V by 4 bases; bases with no gene match: 3. The CDR3 totals 15 residues. CDR1 is LGHDT, CDR2 YNNKEL, per germline (reference sequence). CDR3 bases: TGTGCCAGCAGCCCGGACAGGGGGCTTTCCTACGAGCAGTACTTC. As protein: CASSPDRGLSYEQYF.

This clonotype occurred many times. J is TRBJ1-2 and V is TRBV2, with 7 bases lining up with TRBD1. This CDR3 is 15 amino acids long. Germline loops: CDR1 SNHLY, CDR2 FYNNEI. Trimming at V came to 6 bases and at J to 4 bases, leaving 11 bases not matched to a gene. The CDR3, as DNA: TGTGCCAGCAGCCGACAGGGCACCAGTTCCTATGGCTACACCTTC. Its translation: CASSRQGTSSYGYTF.

The chain combines TRBV20-1 with TRBJ2-7; 7 positions agree with TRBD1. The CDR3 is 12 amino acids. With V trimmed by 1 base and J by 6 bases, 3 bases remained unmatched. The germline gives CDR1 DFQATT, CDR2 SNEGSKA (reference sequence). The CDR3: CSARGAGGEQYF. The CDR3 DNA reads as TGCAGTGCTAGAGGGGCAGGGGGCGAGCAGTACTTC.

The chain links TRBV12-3 or TRBV12-4 to TRBJ2-2; 8 bases are a match to TRBD2. V lost 6 bases, J lost 6 bases, and 6 bases stayed unmatched. The CDR3 sequence is 14 residues long. The CDR3 sequence is CASRNSGTAGELFF. The CDR3 coding sequence is TGTGCCAGCAGGAATAGCGGGACGGCCGGGGAGCTGTTTTTT.

This clonotype has more than one count but fewer than ten. This rearrangement joins TRBV29-1 to TRBJ1-5, with D possibly TRBD1 on 6 matching bases. CDR3 length equals 14 residues. V was shortened by 1 base and J by 6 bases, with 13 bases between the two germline ends. Germline V gene lookup returns CDR1 SQVTM and CDR2 ANQGSEA. The CDR3 DNA sequence: TGCAGCGTTGAAGGGGGGGCCCAAGGTCAGCCCCAGCATTTT. It codes for CSVEGGAQGQPQHF.

The CDR3: CASSAGTASGYTF. In nucleotides, the CDR3 is TGTGCCAGCAGCGCGGGGACAGCTAGTGGCTACACCTTC. The V and J genes are TRBV9 and TRBJ1-2; 7 bases line up with TRBD1. CDR3 length: 13 residues. Trimming at V came to 3 bases and at J to 7 bases, leaving 6 bases not matched to a gene. In germline, CDR1 is SGDLS, CDR2 YYNGEE.

On this clonotype: This may come from a read error, since a much larger clone is one base off. CDR3 sequence (DNA): TGTACCAGCAGTAGTGCGCTAGCGGGGCGTTTCACAGATACGCAGTATTTT. Amino acid sequence: CTSSSALAGRFTDTQYF. The chain combines TRBV28 with TRBJ2-3; 9 nucleotides match TRBD2. The CDR3 sequence is 17 residues long. CDR1 and CDR2 (germline): MDHEN, SYDVKM.

A remark on this clonotype: This clone may be a read error of a much larger clone one base away. The CDR3 sequence: CSATPGASGRYHSYEQYF. As DNA, the CDR3 is TGCAGTGCCACGCCCGGGGCTAGCGGGAGATATCACTCCTACGAGCAGTACTTC. The chain uses TRBV20-1 and TRBJ2-7, with 10 bases that match TRBD2. CDR1 and CDR2 (germline): DFQATT, SNEGSKA (reference sequence). Trimming cost V 6 bases and J 0 bases; bases outside gene matches: 17. There are 18 residues in the CDR3.

This clonotype was picked up many times. This chain joins TRBV11-1 and TRBJ1-2; 7 nucleotides agree with TRBD1. Germline trimming cut 3 bases from V and 3 bases from J; bases unmatched to any gene: 4. CDR1 and CDR2 (germline): SGHAT, FQDESV (reference sequence). CDR3 length equals 14 residues. Here the CDR3 reads CASSFPGTDYGYTF. Here the CDR3 DNA reads TGTGCCAGCAGCTTCCCTGGGACAGACTATGGCTACACCTTC.

Many counts were recorded for this clonotype. The V call is TRBV6-1, the J call TRBJ1-5, with D perhaps matching TRBD1 (6 bases). Germline assignment: CDR1 MNHNS and CDR2 SASEGT. The V end lost 6 bases, the J end lost 3 bases, and 12 bases lay between the germline ends. This CDR3 region has 14 residues. CDR3 sequence (DNA): TGTGCCAGCAGCCCCGGGACAAACAATCAGCCCCAGCATTTT. It yields the protein CASSPGTNNQPQHF.

This chain uses TRBV18 with TRBJ2-1; TRBD2 matches at 11 bases. The J segment lost 8 bases and the V segment lost 3 bases, leaving 9 bases of the junction unmatched. The CDR3 is 16 amino acids. CDR1 is KGHSH, CDR2 LQKENI, per germline. The CDR3 nucleotides read TGTGCCAGCTCACCGAGTACTAGCGGGAGTGTTGATGAGCAGTTCTTC. Translating it yields CASSPSTSGSVDEQFF.